The 22 T cell receptor beta chains reported below all come from one sample, sequenced in a study of cytomegalovirus exposure and HLA in healthy donors. PCR primers comprised 60 Vbeta and 13 Jbeta primers. TCRdb keeps only in-frame clones here, not all; method: immunoSEQ multiplex PCR. The table includes 100,000 to 150,000 clones, roughly 80% detected once. The sample consisted of PBMCs. These receptors all stem from a man aged 18 to 35 in good health and CMV-seropositive.

The chain carries TRBV14 and TRBJ1-5; TRBD1 might be the D (6 bases). CDR1 is SGHDN and CDR2 is FVKESK in the germline V gene. CDR3 length: 19 residues. CDR3 DNA sequence: TGTGCTGTCGGGGGGGCGGGCTCAATGGTCGCCTATAGCAATCAGCCCCAGCATTTT. It yields the protein CAVGGAGSMVAYSNQPQHF.

This chain links TRBV25-1 with TRBJ2-7; the D gene is possibly TRBD1 (6 bases). V lost 6 bases and J 7 bases, leaving 13 bases between the germline ends. Germline assignment: CDR1 MGHDK and CDR2 SYGVNS. This CDR3 region has 12 residues. CDR3 DNA: TGTGCCAGCAGCCAGGGGTCGCGAGAGCAGTACTTC. This gives the protein CASSQGSREQYF.

CDR3 loop: CASTDRETGELFF. The CDR3 region has the DNA TGTGCCAGCACGGACAGGGAGACCGGGGAGCTGTTTTTT. The J gene is TRBJ2-2, the V gene TRBV28; TRBD1 aligns across 8 bases. The CDR3 runs 13 residues. Losses at the gene ends were 7 bases for V and 5 bases for J; bases not matched to a gene: 3. Germline CDR1 and CDR2: MDHEN and SYDVKM.

The chain employs TRBV7-9 and TRBJ1-2; unclear D gene. The CDR3 totals 15 residues. CDR1 SEHNR and CDR2 FQNEAQ come from the germline V gene (reference sequence). V shed 1 base and J shed 7 bases, with 16 bases lying between them. The DNA for the CDR3 is TGTGCCAGCAGCTTAGAAGAGGGAGGACCTCGTGGCTACACCTTC. It is translated as CASSLEEGGPRGYTF.

The gene calls are TRBV9 and TRBJ1-2; 7 bases are a match to TRBD1. V dropped 3 bases and J dropped 2; count of bases not matched to a gene: 10. Germline V gives CDR1 SGDLS, CDR2 YYNGEE. The CDR3 sequence is 16 residues long. This CDR3 is CASSGRGDRANYGYTF. The DNA for the CDR3 is TGTGCCAGCAGCGGGAGGGGCGACAGGGCGAACTATGGCTACACCTTC.

The chain recombines TRBV5-1 with TRBJ1-1; possibly TRBD1 for D (5 bases). Germline lookup yields CDR1 SGHRS and CDR2 YFSETQ. CDR3 length: 15 residues. Trimming removed 2 bases at V and 3 bases at J, with 14 bases between. In nucleotides, the CDR3 is TGCGCCAGCAGCTTCGATGTGACAGCCGACACTGAAGCTTTCTTT. It yields the protein CASSFDVTADTEAFF.

The chain joins TRBV27 to TRBJ2-3; 7 nucleotides match TRBD1. Germline-derived CDR1 and CDR2 are MNHEY and SMNVEV (reference sequence). The CDR3 runs 17 residues. With V trimmed by 0 bases and J by 0 bases, 6 bases remained unmatched. The CDR3 DNA sequence: TGTGCCAGCAGTTTATCCCGTGACAGGGCTAGCACAGATACGCAGTATTTT. Protein: CASSLSRDRASTDTQYF.

The chain has TRBV5-8 and TRBJ2-3; D ambiguous. CDR1 and CDR2 (germline): SGHTS, YDEGEE. This CDR3 contains 15 residues. V was trimmed by 2 bases and J by 2 bases, leaving 12 bases between them. CDR3 nucleotides: TGTGCCAGCAGCTTAGCCATTATAACCACAGATACGCAGTATTTT. Its translation is CASSLAIITTDTQYF.

The chain couples TRBV27 to TRBJ2-1, with D maybe TRBD2 (6 bases). This CDR3 has 11 residues. Trimming removed 5 bases at V and 7 bases at J, with 6 bases between. The germline CDR1 and CDR2 sequences are MNHEY and SMNVEV (reference sequence). CDR3 sequence: CASSRGNEQFF. The CDR3 DNA follows: TGTGCCAGCAGTCGGGGGAATGAGCAGTTCTTC.

This clone appeared a few times. This chain uses TRBV19 with TRBJ1-1; D call uncertain. CDR3 size: 12 residues. V was shortened by 6 bases and J by 2 bases, with 7 bases between the two germline ends. The germline V gene encodes CDR1 LNHDA and CDR2 SQIVND (reference sequence). DNA of the CDR3: TGTGCCAGTAGCCTAGGAAACACTGAAGCTTTCTTT. Translation: CASSLGNTEAFF.

The rearrangement links TRBV12-5 to TRBJ2-1; a weak D match, TRBD1 (6 bases). The ends were cut back, 0 bases at V and 2 bases at J, with 14 bases in the middle. The length of the CDR3 is 17 residues. In germline, CDR1 is LGHNT, CDR2 FRNRAP. The CDR3 DNA follows: TGTGCTAGTGGTTTGGTACAGGGACCTAACCCCTACAATGAGCAGTTCTTC. This translates into CASGLVQGPNPYNEQFF.

The rearrangement links TRBV5-1 to TRBJ2-1; 7 bases are a match to TRBD2. There are 17 residues in the CDR3. Unmatched junction bases numbered 7, after V lost 0 bases and J lost 1 base. CDR1 SGHRS and CDR2 YFSETQ come from the germline V gene. For the CDR3, the DNA is TGCGCCAGCAGCTTGGTTAGTGTGCGGGAGTCCTACAATGAGCAGTTCTTC. Amino acids: CASSLVSVRESYNEQFF.

The chain recombines TRBV7-9 with TRBJ1-2; the match to TRBD1 covers 8 bases. This CDR3 region has 15 residues. V lost 5 bases to trimming and J lost 0 bases; unmatched junction nucleotides: 5. From germline, CDR1 is SEHNR and CDR2 FQNEAQ (reference sequence). Here the CDR3 reads CASSQTDRANYGYTF. The CDR3 DNA follows: TGTGCCAGCAGCCAGACGGACAGGGCTAACTATGGCTACACCTTC.

The chain recombines TRBV2 with TRBJ2-1; tentative D call: TRBD2 (5 bases). Trimming left V 7 bases short and J 0 bases short, with 13 bases between. This CDR3 has 15 residues. Per the germline V gene, CDR1 is SNHLY and CDR2 is FYNNEI. CDR3 residues: CASIPKRSSYNEQFF. DNA of the CDR3: TGTGCCAGCATTCCCAAGCGGAGCTCCTACAATGAGCAGTTCTTC.

The chain combines TRBV21-1 with TRBJ1-6. TRBV21-1 is tagged as a pseudogene. The length of the CDR3 is 15 residues. CDR3 protein: CASSKGRGPNSPLHF. CDR3 DNA sequence: TGTGCCAGCAGCAAAGGGCGGGGGCCTAATTCACCCCTCCACTTT.

The chain joins TRBV7-9 to TRBJ1-6; the match to TRBD1 covers 8 bases. The CDR3 is 15 residues long. The trim removed 6 bases at V and 9 bases at J, leaving 10 bases unmatched. Germline values: CDR1 SEHNR, CDR2 FQNEAQ (reference sequence). The CDR3 spells CASSRGQGGISPLHF. In nucleotides, the CDR3 is TGTGCCAGCAGTCGTGGACAGGGCGGGATTTCACCCCTCCACTTT.

The chain links TRBV5-5 to TRBJ2-2, with 7 nucleotides matching TRBD1. The V gene end was trimmed by 4 bases and the J gene end by 5 bases; junction bases not matched to a gene: 5. The germline V gene has CDR1 SGHKS and CDR2 YYEKEE (reference sequence). CDR3 length: 14 amino acids. CDR3 coding DNA: TGTGCCAGCAGCACCGGGACAGCGACCGGGGAGCTGTTTTTT. Encoded protein: CASSTGTATGELFF.

The chain uses TRBV5-6 and TRBJ2-3, with TRBD2 matching 9 bases. The CDR3 extends over 15 amino acids. V trimming: 4 bases; J trimming: 4 bases; junction bases outside the gene matches: 7. CDR1 SGHDT and CDR2 YYEEEE come from the germline V gene. CDR3 DNA sequence: TGTGCCAGCAGCCCCCTAGCGGGACGATCAGATACGCAGTATTTT. Residues: CASSPLAGRSDTQYF.

This clone was counted only a few times. The CDR3 nucleotides are TGCGCCAGCAGTGTTTTTCGAGACAACCAAGAGACCCAGTACTTC. Translating gives CASSVFRDNQETQYF. The chain employs TRBV10-1 and TRBJ2-5; D is uncertain. V gave up 4 bases and J gave up 0 bases, with 12 bases separating them. The CDR3 spans 15 residues. Germline V lookup: CDR1 WNHNN, CDR2 SYGVQD (reference sequence).

This chain links TRBV5-4 with TRBJ1-6; TRBD1 matches at 9 bases. The germline V gene encodes CDR1 SGHNT and CDR2 YYREEE (reference sequence). The CDR3 contains 19 residues. Trimming removed 0 bases from V and 7 bases from J; junction bases left unmatched: 14. This CDR3 is CASSLGGQGMSLGNSPLHF. In nucleotides, the CDR3 is TGTGCCAGCAGCTTGGGAGGACAGGGGATGAGTCTTGGGAATTCACCCCTCCACTTT.

The rearrangement joins TRBV19 to TRBJ1-5; 7 nucleotides align to TRBD1. The CDR3 runs 17 residues. Germline CDR1 is LNHDA and CDR2 is SQIVND (reference sequence). After removal of 3 bases from V and 0 bases from J, the junction contained 8 bases not matched to a gene. The CDR3 sequence: CASSMGQLPNSNQPQHF. DNA of the CDR3: TGTGCCAGTAGTATGGGACAGCTTCCCAATAGCAATCAGCCCCAGCATTTT.

This clone occurred once. The chain uses TRBV6-5 and TRBJ2-2; 7 positions match TRBD1. CDR1 is MNHEY and CDR2 is SVGAGI in the germline V gene. CDR3 size: 16 residues. The J segment lost 5 bases and the V segment lost 0 bases, leaving 6 bases of the junction unmatched. CDR3 bases: TGTGCCAGCAGTTACTCGAAAGGGGGCGGTACCGGGGAGCTGTTTTTT. Amino acid sequence: CASSYSKGGGTGELFF.